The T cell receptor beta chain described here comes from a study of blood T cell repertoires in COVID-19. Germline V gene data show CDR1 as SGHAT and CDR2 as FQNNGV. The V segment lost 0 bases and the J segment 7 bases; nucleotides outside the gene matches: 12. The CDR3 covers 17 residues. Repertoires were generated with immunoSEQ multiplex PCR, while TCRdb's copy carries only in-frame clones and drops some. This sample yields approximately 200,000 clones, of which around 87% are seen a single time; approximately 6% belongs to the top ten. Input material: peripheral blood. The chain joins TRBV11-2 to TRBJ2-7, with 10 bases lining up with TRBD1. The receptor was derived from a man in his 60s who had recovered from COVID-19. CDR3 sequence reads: CASSLEGRDRGLGEQYF. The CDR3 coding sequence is TGTGCCAGCAGCTTAGAGGGCCGGGACAGGGGCCTTGGGGAGCAGTACTTC.